This T cell receptor (beta chain) is from a study of T cell responses to AZD1222 COVID-19 vaccine. The CDR3 runs to 12 residues. V was trimmed by 0 bases and J by 1 base, leaving 0 bases between them. Findings of the study overall: Seropositive status at baseline applied to only a handful of AZD1222 recipients. No repertoire was sampled before or during the peak T cell response, only after it. Regions left unmutated in variants are reportedly the target of nearly half of spike-specific TCRs. Compared with day 0, the breadth and depth of the Spike-specific TCR repertoire rose significantly after two doses of AZD1222.

A word on this clone: What it recognizes is unknown.

This table comes from immunoSEQ multiplex PCR, and its TCRdb copy is limited to in-frame clones, with some not included. The sample records about 150,000 clones, around 90% being singletons. The sample here was peripheral blood, taken on day 0 of AZD1222 vaccination. V and J are TRBV6-7 and TRBJ1-1; D unresolved. TRBV6-7 is marked as an open reading frame, function uncertain. This receptor was obtained from an adult in good health. DNA of the CDR3: TGTGCCAGCAGTTACTCGAACACTGAAGCTTTCTTT. This codes for CASSYSNTEAFF.